This T cell receptor beta chain derives from a study of CXCR3-negative and CXCR3-positive naive CD8 T cells. The wider study: With about 1.5 +/- 0.3 million reads per library, the TRB reads numbered some 130 million in total.

Broader study findings: After cryopreservation, CXCR3 expression dropped partially; most assays used fresh PBMCs. Compared with CXCR3-negative naive cells, CXCR3-positive naive cells showed more hydrophobic TRB CDR3s. Memory CD8+ cells showed much lower diversity, while both naive subsets displayed comparably high diversity.

Germline-derived CDR1 and CDR2 are DFQATT and SNEGSKA (reference sequence). This CDR3 spans 13 amino acids. With regard to this clonotype: No antigen is known for it.

The naive CD8+ gate required CD45RO-CCR7+CD27+CD95- phenotype. UMI-labeled 5' RACE TRB cDNA libraries were prepared from the cells. TCRdb re-called the 5' RACE reads and shows each CDR3 protein once, DNA omitted. The listing records tens of thousands of distinct CDR3 sequences. The J gene is TRBJ2-7, the V gene TRBV20-1. Sequenced material: naive CXCR3+ CD8+ T cells from blood. The sample's subset: CD45RO-CCR7+CD27+CD95- naive CD8+ T cells expressing CXCR3 (TNR3+). The receptor comes from a human donor in good health. Some clones in this sample may be carry-over from other donors' samples. The CDR3: CSAIRTATYEQYF.